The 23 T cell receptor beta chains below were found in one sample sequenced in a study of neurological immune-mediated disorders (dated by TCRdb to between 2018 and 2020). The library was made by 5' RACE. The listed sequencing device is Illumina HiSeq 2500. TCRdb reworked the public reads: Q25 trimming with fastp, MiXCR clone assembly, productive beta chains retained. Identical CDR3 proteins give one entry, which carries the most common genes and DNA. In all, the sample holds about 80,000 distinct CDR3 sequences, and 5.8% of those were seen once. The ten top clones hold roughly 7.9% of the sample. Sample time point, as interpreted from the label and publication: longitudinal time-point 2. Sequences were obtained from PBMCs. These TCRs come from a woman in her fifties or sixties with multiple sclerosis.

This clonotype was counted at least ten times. CDR3 sequence: CASSHEGGGLKYEQYF. The CDR3 region has the DNA TGTGCCAGCAGCCATGAAGGGGGGGGCCTTAAATACGAGCAGTACTTC. The chain has TRBV3-1 and TRBJ2-7; possibly TRBD2 for D (7 bases). V was pared by 3 bases and J by 4 bases, with 19 bases between. The CDR3 extends over 16 amino acids. Germline values: CDR1 LGHDT, CDR2 YNNKEL (reference sequence).

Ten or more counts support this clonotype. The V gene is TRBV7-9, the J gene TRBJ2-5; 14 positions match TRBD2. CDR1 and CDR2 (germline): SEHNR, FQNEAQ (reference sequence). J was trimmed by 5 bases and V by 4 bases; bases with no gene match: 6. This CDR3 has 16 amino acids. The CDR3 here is CASSYRTSGGRETQYF. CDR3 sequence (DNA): TGTGCCAGCAGCTACAGGACTAGCGGGGGGCGGGAGACCCAGTACTTC.

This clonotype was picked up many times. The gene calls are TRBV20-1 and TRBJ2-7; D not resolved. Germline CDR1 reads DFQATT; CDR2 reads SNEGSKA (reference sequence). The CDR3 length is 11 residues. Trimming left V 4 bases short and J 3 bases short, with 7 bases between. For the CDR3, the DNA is TGCAGTGCTAAAATCATCTACGAGCAGTACTTC. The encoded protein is CSAKIIYEQYF.

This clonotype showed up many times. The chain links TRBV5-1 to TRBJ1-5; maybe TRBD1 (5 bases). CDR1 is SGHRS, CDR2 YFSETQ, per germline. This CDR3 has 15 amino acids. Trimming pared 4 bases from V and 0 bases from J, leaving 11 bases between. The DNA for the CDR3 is TGCGCCAGCAGCCCTTCCGGGACTAGCAATCAGCCCCAGCATTTT. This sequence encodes CASSPSGTSNQPQHF. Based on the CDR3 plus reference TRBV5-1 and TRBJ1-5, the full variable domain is KAGVTQTPRYLIKTRGQQVTLSCSPISGHRSVSWYQQTPGQGLQFLFEYFSETQRNKGNFPGRFSGRQFSNSRSEMNVSTLELGDSALYLCASSPSGTSNQPQHFGDGTRLSIL.

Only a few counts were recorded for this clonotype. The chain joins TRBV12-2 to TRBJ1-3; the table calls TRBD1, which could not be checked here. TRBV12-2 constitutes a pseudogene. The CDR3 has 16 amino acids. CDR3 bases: TGTGCAAGTAACAGGCCTTATTCTCTCTCTGGAAACACCATATATTTT. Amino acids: CASNRPYSLSGNTIYF.

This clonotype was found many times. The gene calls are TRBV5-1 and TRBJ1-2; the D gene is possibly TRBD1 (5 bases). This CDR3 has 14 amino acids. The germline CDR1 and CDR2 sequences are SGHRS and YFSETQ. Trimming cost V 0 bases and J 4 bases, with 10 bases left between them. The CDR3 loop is CASSLDQGRYGYTF. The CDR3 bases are TGCGCCAGCAGCTTGGACCAGGGTCGCTATGGCTACACCTTC.

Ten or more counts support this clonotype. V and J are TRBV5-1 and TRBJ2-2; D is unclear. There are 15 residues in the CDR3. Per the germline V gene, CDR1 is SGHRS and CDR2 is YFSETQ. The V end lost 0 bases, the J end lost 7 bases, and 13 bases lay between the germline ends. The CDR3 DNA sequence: TGCGCCAGCAGCTTGGATTATGAATATAGCGGGGAGCTGTTTTTT. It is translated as CASSLDYEYSGELFF.

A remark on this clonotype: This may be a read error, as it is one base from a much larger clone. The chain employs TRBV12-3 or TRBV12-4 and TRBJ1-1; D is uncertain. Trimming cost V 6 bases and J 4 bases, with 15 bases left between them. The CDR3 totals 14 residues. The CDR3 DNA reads TGTGCCAGCAGCCCCCGACATAGCGGCACTGAAGCTTTCTTT. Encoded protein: CASSPRHSGTEAFF.

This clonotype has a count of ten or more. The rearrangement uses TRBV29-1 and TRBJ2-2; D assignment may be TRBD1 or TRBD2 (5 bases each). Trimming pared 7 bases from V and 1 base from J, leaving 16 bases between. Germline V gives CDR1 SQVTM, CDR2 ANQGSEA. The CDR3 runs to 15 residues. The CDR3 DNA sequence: TGCAGCGCTGGGGGTGGAAGCGGGAACACCGGGGAGCTGTTTTTT. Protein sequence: CSAGGGSGNTGELFF.

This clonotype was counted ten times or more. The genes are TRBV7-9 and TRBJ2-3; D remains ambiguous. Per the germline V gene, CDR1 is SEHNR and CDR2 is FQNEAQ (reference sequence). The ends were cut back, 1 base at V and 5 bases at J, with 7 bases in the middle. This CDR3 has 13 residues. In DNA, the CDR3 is TGTGCCAGCAGCTTAGTTCAGCGAGATACGCAGTATTTT. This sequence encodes CASSLVQRDTQYF.

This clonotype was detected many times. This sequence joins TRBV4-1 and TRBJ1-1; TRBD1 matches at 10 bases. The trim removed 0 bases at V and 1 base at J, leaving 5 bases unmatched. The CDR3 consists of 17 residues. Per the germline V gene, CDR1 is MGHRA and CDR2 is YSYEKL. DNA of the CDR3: TGCGCCAGCAGCCAAGATGGGGACAGGGGTTGGAACACTGAAGCTTTCTTT. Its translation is CASSQDGDRGWNTEAFF.

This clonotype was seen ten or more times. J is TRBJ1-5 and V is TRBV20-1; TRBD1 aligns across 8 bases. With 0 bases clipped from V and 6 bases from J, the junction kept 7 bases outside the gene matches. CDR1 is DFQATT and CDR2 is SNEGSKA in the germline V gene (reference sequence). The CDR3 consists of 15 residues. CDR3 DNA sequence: TGCAGTGCTAGAGATCCCCAGGGGGCTACTCAGCCCCAGCATTTT. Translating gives CSARDPQGATQPQHF.

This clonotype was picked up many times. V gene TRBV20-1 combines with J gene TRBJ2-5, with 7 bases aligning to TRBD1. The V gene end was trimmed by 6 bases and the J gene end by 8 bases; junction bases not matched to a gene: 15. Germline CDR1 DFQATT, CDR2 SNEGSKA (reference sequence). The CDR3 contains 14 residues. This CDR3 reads CSADRDRAQATQYF. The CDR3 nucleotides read TGCAGTGCAGACAGAGACAGGGCCCAAGCAACCCAGTACTTC.

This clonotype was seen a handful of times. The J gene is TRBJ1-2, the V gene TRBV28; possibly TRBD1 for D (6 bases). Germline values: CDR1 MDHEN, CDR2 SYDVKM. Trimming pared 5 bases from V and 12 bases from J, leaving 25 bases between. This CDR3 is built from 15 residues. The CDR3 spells CASSTPAGALTLHTF. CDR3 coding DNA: TGTGCCAGCAGTACCCCAGCGGGGGCCCTTACTTTGCACACCTTC.

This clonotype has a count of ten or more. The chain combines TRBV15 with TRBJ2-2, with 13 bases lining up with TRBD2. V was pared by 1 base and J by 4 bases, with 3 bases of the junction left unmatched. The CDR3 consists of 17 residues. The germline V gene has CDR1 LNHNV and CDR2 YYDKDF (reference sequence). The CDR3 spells CATSRGLAGGVTGELFF. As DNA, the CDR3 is TGTGCCACCAGCAGAGGACTAGCGGGGGGAGTCACCGGGGAGCTGTTTTTT.

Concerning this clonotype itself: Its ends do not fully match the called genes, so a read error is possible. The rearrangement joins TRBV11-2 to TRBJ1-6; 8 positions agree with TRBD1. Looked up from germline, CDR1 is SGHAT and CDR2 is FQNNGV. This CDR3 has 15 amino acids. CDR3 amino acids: CAISPRTGSNSPLHF. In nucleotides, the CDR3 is TGTGCCATCAGCCCGAGGACAGGGTCGAATTCACCCCTCCACTTT.

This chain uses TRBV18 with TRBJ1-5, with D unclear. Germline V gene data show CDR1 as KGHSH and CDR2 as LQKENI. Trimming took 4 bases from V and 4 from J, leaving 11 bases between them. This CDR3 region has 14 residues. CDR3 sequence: CASSLGRGNQPQHF. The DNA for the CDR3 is TGTGCCAGCTCACTTGGGCGGGGAAATCAGCCCCAGCATTTT.

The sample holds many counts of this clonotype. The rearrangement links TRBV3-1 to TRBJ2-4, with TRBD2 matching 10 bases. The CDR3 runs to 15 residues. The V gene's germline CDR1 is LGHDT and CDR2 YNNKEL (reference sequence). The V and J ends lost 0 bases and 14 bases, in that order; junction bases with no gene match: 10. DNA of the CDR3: TGTGCCAGCAGCCAAGATCGCGCTAGCGGGGGTTTAGAGTACTTC. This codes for CASSQDRASGGLEYF.

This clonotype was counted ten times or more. The CDR3 loop is CSVVGQGAYEQYF. CDR3 coding DNA: TGCAGCGTTGTAGGCCAGGGGGCTTACGAGCAGTACTTC. The rearrangement uses TRBV29-1 and TRBJ2-7, with 8 bases that match TRBD1. Unmatched junction bases numbered 6, after V lost 4 bases and J lost 4 bases. This CDR3 has 13 residues. The V gene's germline CDR1 is SQVTM and CDR2 ANQGSEA.

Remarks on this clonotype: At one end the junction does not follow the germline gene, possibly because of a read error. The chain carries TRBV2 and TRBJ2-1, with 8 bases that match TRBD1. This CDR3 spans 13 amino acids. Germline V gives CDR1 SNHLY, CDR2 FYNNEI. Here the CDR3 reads CASSGQEYSEQFF. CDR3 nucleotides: TGTGCCAGCTCGGGACAGGAGTACAGTGAGCAGTTCTTC.

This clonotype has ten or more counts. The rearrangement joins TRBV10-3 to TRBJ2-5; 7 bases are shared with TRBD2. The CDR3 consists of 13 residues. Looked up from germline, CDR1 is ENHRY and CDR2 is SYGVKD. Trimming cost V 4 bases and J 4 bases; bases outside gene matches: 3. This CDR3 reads CAISGGGSETQYF. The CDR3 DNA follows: TGTGCCATCAGTGGGGGAGGGTCAGAGACCCAGTACTTC.

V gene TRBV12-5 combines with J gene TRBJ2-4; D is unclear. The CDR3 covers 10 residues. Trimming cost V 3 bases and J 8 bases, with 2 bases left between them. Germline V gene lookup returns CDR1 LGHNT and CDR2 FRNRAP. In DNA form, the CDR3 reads TGTGCTAGTGGTTTCGACATTCAGTACTTC. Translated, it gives CASGFDIQYF.

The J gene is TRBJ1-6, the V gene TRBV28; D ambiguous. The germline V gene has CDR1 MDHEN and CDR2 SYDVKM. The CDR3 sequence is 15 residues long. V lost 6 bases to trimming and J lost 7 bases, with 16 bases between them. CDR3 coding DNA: TGTGCCAGCAGCGGCGTCCAGAGAGGGAATTCACCCCTCCACTTT. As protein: CASSGVQRGNSPLHF.